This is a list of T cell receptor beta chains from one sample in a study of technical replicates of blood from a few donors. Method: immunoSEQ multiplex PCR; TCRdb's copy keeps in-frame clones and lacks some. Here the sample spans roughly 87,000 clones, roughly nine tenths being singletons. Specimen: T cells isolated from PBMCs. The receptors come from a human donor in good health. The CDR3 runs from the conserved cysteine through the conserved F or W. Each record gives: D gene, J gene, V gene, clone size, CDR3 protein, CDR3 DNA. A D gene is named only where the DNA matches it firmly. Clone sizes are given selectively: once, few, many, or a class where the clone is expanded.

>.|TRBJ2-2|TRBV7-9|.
CASSLIQGRTGELFF
TGTGCCAGCAGCTTAATACAGGGAAGGACCGGGGAGCTGTTTTTT
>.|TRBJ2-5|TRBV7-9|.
CASSLLEDSVQETQYF
TGTGCCAGCAGCTTACTTGAGGACAGCGTCCAAGAGACCCAGTACTTC
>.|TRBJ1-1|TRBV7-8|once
CASSLAQWNTEAFF
TGTGCCAGCAGCTTAGCGCAGTGGAACACTGAAGCTTTCTTT
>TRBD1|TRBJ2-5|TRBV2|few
CASSANRGETQYF
TGTGCCAGCAGTGCTAACAGGGGGGAGACCCAGTACTTC
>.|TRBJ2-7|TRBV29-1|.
CSVEIGRFPYEQYF
TGCAGCGTTGAAATCGGGAGATTCCCCTACGAGCAGTACTTC
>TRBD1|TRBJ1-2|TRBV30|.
CAWSVRTGPYYGYTF
TGTGCCTGGAGTGTCCGGACAGGACCCTACTATGGCTACACCTTC
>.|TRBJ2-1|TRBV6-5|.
CASSPGYNEQFF
TGTGCCAGCAGCCCGGGGTACAATGAGCAGTTCTTC
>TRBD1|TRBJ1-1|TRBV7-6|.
CASSLVSPRDRGPSTEAFF
TGTGCCAGCAGCTTAGTTAGCCCCCGGGACAGGGGGCCGAGCACTGAAGCTTTCTTT
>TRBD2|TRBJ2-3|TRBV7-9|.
CASSFLAGGRTDTQYF
TGTGCCAGCAGTTTTTTAGCGGGAGGACGTACAGATACGCAGTATTTT
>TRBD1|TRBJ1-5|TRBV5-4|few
CASSSNPGQGMPQHF
TGTGCCAGCAGCTCGAACCCGGGACAGGGGATGCCCCAGCATTTT
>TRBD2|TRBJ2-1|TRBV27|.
CASSLRGRAYNEQFF
TGTGCCAGCAGTTTAAGAGGGAGGGCCTACAATGAGCAGTTCTTC
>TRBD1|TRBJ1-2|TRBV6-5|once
CAIKTGGYGYTF
TGTGCCATCAAAACAGGGGGCTATGGCTACACCTTC
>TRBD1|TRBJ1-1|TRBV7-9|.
CASSWGDRGHTEAFF
TGTGCCAGCAGCTGGGGAGACAGGGGGCACACTGAAGCTTTCTTT
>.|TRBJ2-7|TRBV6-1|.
CASSDSGDEQYF
TGTGCCAGCAGTGATTCAGGGGATGAGCAGTACTTC
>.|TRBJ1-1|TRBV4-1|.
CASSLFMERLEAFF
TGCGCCAGCAGCCTGTTTATGGAAAGACTTGAAGCTTTCTTT
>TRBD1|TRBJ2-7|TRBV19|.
CASSTGAGGSYEQYF
TGTGCCAGTAGTACAGGTGCAGGGGGCTCCTACGAGCAGTACTTC
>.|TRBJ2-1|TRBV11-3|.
CASSLEEAGEQFF
TGTGCCAGCAGCTTAGAGGAGGCAGGTGAGCAGTTCTTC
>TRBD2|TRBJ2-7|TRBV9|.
CASSVAAGANYEQYF
TGTGCCAGCAGCGTAGCGGCGGGAGCAAACTACGAGCAGTACTTC
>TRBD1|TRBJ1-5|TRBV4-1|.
CASSQDPGTGNQPQHF
TGCGCCAGCAGCCAAGATCCCGGGACAGGGAATCAGCCCCAGCATTTT
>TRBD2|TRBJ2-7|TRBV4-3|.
CASSQEVGTSLPEQYF
TGCGCCAGCAGCCAAGAAGTGGGGACTAGTCTTCCCGAGCAGTACTTC
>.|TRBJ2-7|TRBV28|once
CASSLLARSYEQYF
TGTGCCAGCAGTTTATTGGCTAGGTCCTACGAGCAGTACTTC
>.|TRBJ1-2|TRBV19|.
CASSISAGYTLSQDGYTF
TGTGCCAGTAGTATATCGGCAGGATATACCCTTTCCCAAGATGGCTACACCTTC
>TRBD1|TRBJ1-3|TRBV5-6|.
CASEGAARNTIYF
TGTGCCAGCGAGGGGGCCGCTAGAAACACCATATATTTT
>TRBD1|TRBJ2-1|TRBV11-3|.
CASSLQGETEQFF
TGTGCCAGCAGCTTACAGGGGGAGACTGAGCAGTTCTTC
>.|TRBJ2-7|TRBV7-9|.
CATLGAEADYEQYF
TGTGCCACCCTTGGGGCCGAGGCTGACTACGAGCAGTACTTC
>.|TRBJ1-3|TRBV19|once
CATRGKGHGNTIYF
TGTGCCACCCGAGGGAAGGGCCATGGAAACACCATATATTTT
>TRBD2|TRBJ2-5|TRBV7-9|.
CASSLTSGTETQYF
TGTGCCAGCAGCTTAACTAGCGGGACTGAGACCCAGTACTTC
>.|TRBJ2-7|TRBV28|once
CASSLGGTDYEQYF
TGTGCCAGCAGTTTAGGAGGGACAGACTACGAGCAGTACTTC
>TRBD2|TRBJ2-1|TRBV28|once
CASSFAGSGNNEQFF
TGTGCCAGCAGTTTCGCCGGTAGCGGGAACAATGAGCAGTTCTTC